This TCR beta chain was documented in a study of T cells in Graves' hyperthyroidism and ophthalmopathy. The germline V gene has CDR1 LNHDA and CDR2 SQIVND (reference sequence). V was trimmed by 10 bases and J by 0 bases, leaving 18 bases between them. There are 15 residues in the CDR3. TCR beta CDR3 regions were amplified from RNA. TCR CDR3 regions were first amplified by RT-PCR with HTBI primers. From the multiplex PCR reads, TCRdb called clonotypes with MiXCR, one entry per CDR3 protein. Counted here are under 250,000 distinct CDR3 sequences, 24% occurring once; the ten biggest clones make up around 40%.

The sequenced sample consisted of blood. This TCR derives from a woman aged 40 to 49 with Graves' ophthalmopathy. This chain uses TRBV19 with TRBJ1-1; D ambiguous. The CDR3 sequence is CATQQQQSMNTEAFF. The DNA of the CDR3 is TGTGCCACCCAACAACAACAGTCGATGAACACTGAAGCTTTCTTT.